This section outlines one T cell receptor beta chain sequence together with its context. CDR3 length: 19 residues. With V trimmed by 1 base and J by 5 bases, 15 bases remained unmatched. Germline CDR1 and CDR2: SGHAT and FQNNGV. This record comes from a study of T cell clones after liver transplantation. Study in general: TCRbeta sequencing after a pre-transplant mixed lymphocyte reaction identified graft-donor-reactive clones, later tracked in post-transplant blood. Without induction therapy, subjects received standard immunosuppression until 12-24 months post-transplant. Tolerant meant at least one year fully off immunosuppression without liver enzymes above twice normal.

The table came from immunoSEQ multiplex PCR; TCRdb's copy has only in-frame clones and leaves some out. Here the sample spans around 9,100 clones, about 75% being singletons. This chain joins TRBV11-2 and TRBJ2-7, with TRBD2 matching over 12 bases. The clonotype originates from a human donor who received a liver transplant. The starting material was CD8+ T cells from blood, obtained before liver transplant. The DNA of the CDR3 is TGTGCCAGCAGCTTAGGTTACGATCGGACTAGCGGGGCGTGGAACGAGCAGTACTTC. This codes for CASSLGYDRTSGAWNEQYF.